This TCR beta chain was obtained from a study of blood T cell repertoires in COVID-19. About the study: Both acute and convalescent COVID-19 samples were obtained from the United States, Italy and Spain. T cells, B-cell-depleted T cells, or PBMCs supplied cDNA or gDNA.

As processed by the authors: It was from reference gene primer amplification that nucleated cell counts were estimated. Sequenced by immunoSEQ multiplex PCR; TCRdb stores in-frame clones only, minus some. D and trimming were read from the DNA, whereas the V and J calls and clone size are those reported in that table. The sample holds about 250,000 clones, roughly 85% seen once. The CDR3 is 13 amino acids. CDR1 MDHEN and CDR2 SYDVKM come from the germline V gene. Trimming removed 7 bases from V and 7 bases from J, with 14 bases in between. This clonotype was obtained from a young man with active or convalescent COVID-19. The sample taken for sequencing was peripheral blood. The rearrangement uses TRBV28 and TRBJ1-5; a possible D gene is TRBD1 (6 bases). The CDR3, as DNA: TGTGCCAGCAATGACAGGTGGGGACAGCCCCAGCATTTT. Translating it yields CASNDRWGQPQHF.